The 23 T cell receptor beta chains presented below share a single source sample, sequenced in a study of regulatory T cells in long-lasting Graves disease. This sample's time point: newly diagnosed GD, antithyroid drugs for less than 3 months. PBMC-derived RNA was used for the TCR library. Through Arm-PCR of CDR3 regions and iRepertoire HTBI primers, TCR beta libraries were built. One entry per CDR3 protein results from TCRdb running MiXCR on the multiplex PCR reads. This table holds approximately 360,000 distinct CDR3 sequences, 12% found once. The sample was also reused in another study, on T cells in Graves' hyperthyroidism and ophthalmopathy.

The material sequenced was peripheral blood mononuclear cells (PBMCs), taken at new diagnosis, from a patient treated with antithyroid drugs. These receptors originate from a woman between 18 and 30 years old with Graves disease.

Ten or more counts support this clonotype. The V and J genes are TRBV14 and TRBJ1-5; TRBD1 matches at 8 bases. The CDR3 loop spans 14 amino acids. Germline V CDR1 and CDR2: SGHDN, FVKESK. With 5 bases clipped from V and 2 bases from J, the junction kept 2 bases outside the gene matches. CDR3 residues: CASSMTGGNQPQHF. The CDR3 DNA sequence: TGTGCCAGCAGCATGACAGGGGGCAATCAGCCCCAGCATTTT.

This clonotype has more than one count but fewer than ten. An end of the junction differs from the germline gene, which may be a read error. This chain connects TRBV4-3 to TRBJ1-2; D uncertain. CDR3 size: 16 residues. CDR1 and CDR2 (germline): LGHNA, YSLEER. This chain's CDR3 is CASSQDYQRLYYGYTF. The CDR3 DNA reads TGCGCCAGCAGTCAAGATTACCAAAGACTTTACTATGGCTACACCTTC.

This clonotype came up a few times. The junction and the germline gene differ at one end; a read error may be behind it. This rearrangement joins TRBV6-1 to TRBJ2-5; 7 nucleotides agree with TRBD1. The germline gives CDR1 MNHNS, CDR2 SASEGT. The CDR3 extends over 14 amino acids. CDR3 DNA: TGCGCCAGCAGAAGGACAGGCCCGCGGGAGACCCAGTACTTC. This codes for CASRRTGPRETQYF.

This clonotype was recorded many times. This chain joins TRBV27 and TRBJ2-1, with 13 bases that match TRBD2. The CDR3 has 15 residues. The ends lost 5 bases at V and 8 bases at J; junction bases unmatched: 6. CDR1 MNHEY and CDR2 SMNVEV come from the germline V gene (reference sequence). CDR3 bases: TGTGCCAGCAGTAAGACTAGCGGGGGGCTATATGAGCAGTTCTTC. Translating it yields CASSKTSGGLYEQFF.

As regards this clonotype: A single base is all that separates this from a far larger clone, so a read error is likely. The chain employs TRBV20-1 and TRBJ2-7; 8 bases are shared with TRBD1. The germline V gene has CDR1 DFQATT and CDR2 SNEGSKA (reference sequence). With V trimmed by 0 bases and J by 7 bases, 11 bases remained unmatched. CDR3 size: 15 residues. This CDR3 reads CSARETGARYNEQYF. The DNA of the CDR3 is TGCAGTGCTAGAGAGACAGGGGCGCGGTACAATGAGCAGTACTTC.

There are many counts of this clonotype. The chain employs TRBV5-1 and TRBJ1-4; TRBD1 might be the D (6 bases). Deletions cut 4 bases from V and 2 bases from J, with 18 bases between. Germline values: CDR1 SGHRS, CDR2 YFSETQ. There are 17 residues in the CDR3. DNA of the CDR3: TGCGCCAGCAGCCCCTGGGGGCCACGAGCGACTAATGAAAAACTGTTTTTT. Its protein product is CASSPWGPRATNEKLFF.

This clonotype was seen at least ten times. The chain joins TRBV7-2 to TRBJ2-3; TRBD2 agrees at 11 bases. Trimming at V came to 1 base and at J to 6 bases, leaving 6 bases not matched to a gene. From germline, CDR1 is SGHTA and CDR2 FQGNSA. This CDR3 has 16 amino acids. The CDR3 sequence is CASSLVAGGPWDTQYF. CDR3 DNA: TGTGCCAGCAGCTTAGTAGCGGGGGGGCCGTGGGATACGCAGTATTTT.

This clonotype was found many times. This chain uses TRBV20-1 with TRBJ2-1, with 10 nucleotides matching TRBD2. Germline CDR1 is DFQATT and CDR2 is SNEGSKA (reference sequence). The CDR3 loop spans 14 amino acids. V shed 6 bases, J shed 8 bases, and the junction held 10 bases outside the gene matches. CDR3 nucleotide sequence: TGCAGTGCAGCGGGAGGGGCCGGGCTGGATGAGCAGTTCTTC. It codes for CSAAGGAGLDEQFF.

This clonotype was recorded a few times. The V call is TRBV29-1, the J call TRBJ1-1; possible D gene TRBD1, 6 bases. CDR1 is SQVTM, CDR2 ANQGSEA, per germline. The CDR3 runs 16 residues. Trimming took off 7 bases at V and 4 bases at J, with 25 bases between the two ends. The CDR3 DNA reads as TGCAGCGCCGGAGGTGGGTTACAGGGAGTCGGCACTGAAGCTTTCTTT. It codes for CSAGGGLQGVGTEAFF.

This clonotype was seen at least ten times. This chain connects TRBV7-9 to TRBJ1-5; 7 bases align to TRBD1. With V trimmed by 5 bases and J by 1 base, 5 bases remained unmatched. CDR1 is SEHNR, CDR2 FQNEAQ, per germline (reference sequence). This CDR3 is built from 15 residues. The DNA of the CDR3 is TGTGCCAGCAGCCCGGGACAGAAGAGCAATCAGCCCCAGCATTTT. This codes for CASSPGQKSNQPQHF.

This clonotype was counted between two and nine times. This chain joins TRBV7-9 and TRBJ2-1, with D perhaps matching TRBD1 (6 bases). CDR1 is SEHNR, CDR2 FQNEAQ, per germline (reference sequence). V lost 5 bases to trimming and J lost 9 bases, with 20 bases between them. This CDR3 comprises 15 residues. The DNA for the CDR3 is TGTGCCAGCAGCCCCATCAGGGGTCCTGGAGGTGAGCAGTTCTTC. It translates to CASSPIRGPGGEQFF.

This clonotype was observed many times. The CDR3 nucleotides are TGTGCCAGCAGCTTACAACTAGCGGGTGAGCAGTACTTC. This gives the protein CASSLQLAGEQYF. The rearrangement links TRBV7-3 to TRBJ2-7; the match to TRBD2 covers 9 bases. This CDR3 comprises 13 residues. Germline CDR1 SGHTA, CDR2 FQGTGA. Trimming took 2 bases from V and 7 from J; bases not matched to a gene: 3. Complete variable domain (other parts from reference TRBV7-3 and TRBJ2-7): GAGVSQTPSNKVTEKGKYVELRCDPISGHTALYWYRQSLGQGPEFLIYFQGTGAADDSGLPNDRFFAVRPEGSVSTLKIQRTERGDSAVYLCASSLQLAGEQYFGPGTRLTVT.

The table lists this clonotype with many counts. The chain carries TRBV11-2 and TRBJ2-1, with 8 bases matching TRBD1. V lost 6 bases and J lost 8; bases outside the gene matches: 12. The CDR3 length is 15 residues. Germline CDR1 is SGHAT and CDR2 is FQNNGV. DNA of the CDR3: TGTGCCAGCAGGCAGAGACAGGGGCCGAGCGATGAGCAGTTCTTC. It translates to CASRQRQGPSDEQFF.

The rearrangement joins TRBV7-9 to TRBJ1-6, with D maybe TRBD1 (5 bases). V lost 1 base, J lost 6 bases, and 10 bases lay in between. Germline V gene data show CDR1 as SEHNR and CDR2 as FQNEAQ (reference sequence). This CDR3 comprises 15 residues. The chain's CDR3 is CASSLGVTANSPLHF. DNA of the CDR3: TGTGCCAGCAGCTTAGGTGTGACAGCTAATTCACCCCTCCACTTT. Full variable domain (missing parts from reference TRBV7-9 and TRBJ1-6): DTGVSQNPRHKITKRGQNVTFRCDPISEHNRLYWYRQTLGQGPEFLTYFQNEAQLEKSRLLSDRFSAERPKGSFSTLEIQRTEQGDSAMYLCASSLGVTANSPLHFGNGTRLTVT.

Ten or more counts support this clonotype. The chain recombines TRBV6-5 with TRBJ2-1; D not resolved. The germline CDR1 and CDR2 sequences are MNHEY and SVGAGI. The CDR3 length is 14 residues. Deletions cut 0 bases from V and 5 bases from J, with 8 bases between. CDR3 residues: CASSYSASNNEQFF. DNA for the CDR3: TGTGCCAGCAGTTACTCCGCTAGTAACAATGAGCAGTTCTTC.

This clonotype occurred a few times. This chain connects TRBV20-1 to TRBJ2-6, with D tentatively TRBD1 (6 bases). The CDR3 has 15 residues. Trimming removed 5 bases at V and 4 bases at J, with 15 bases between. Germline-derived CDR1 and CDR2 are DFQATT and SNEGSKA (reference sequence). The CDR3 spells CSAPNPGAGANVLTF. The CDR3 DNA is TGCAGTGCTCCTAACCCAGGGGCCGGGGCCAACGTCCTGACTTTC.

This clonotype occurred many times. Here the CDR3 reads CASSPIQGIYGYTF. The DNA for the CDR3 is TGTGCCAGCAGCCCGATACAGGGTATCTATGGCTACACCTTC. V usage is TRBV6-1 and J usage is TRBJ1-2; TRBD1 is a possible D gene (6 bases). The CDR3 is made up of 14 amino acids. CDR1 is MNHNS and CDR2 is SASEGT in the germline V gene. Between the trimmed V and J ends, which lost 6 bases and 4 bases, there was a span of 15 bases.

In the case of this clonotype: A much larger clonotype is one base distant, so this may be a read error. CDR3 amino acids: CASTNKASYERYF. The CDR3 nucleotides read TGTGCCAGCACCAACAAAGCCTCCTACGAGCGGTACTTC. The chain employs TRBV12-3 or TRBV12-4 and TRBJ2-7, with unresolved D. The CDR3 consists of 13 residues.

The sample holds many counts of this clonotype. The chain carries TRBV10-3 and TRBJ1-6; 7 bases line up with TRBD1. The CDR3 loop spans 14 amino acids. The junction had 1 base not matched to a gene; V was cut back by 6 bases and J by 2 bases. CDR1 is ENHRY and CDR2 is SYGVKD in the germline V gene. CDR3 nucleotides: TGTGCCATCAGCACAGGGGCCTATAATTCACCCCTCCACTTT. Its protein product is CAISTGAYNSPLHF.

As concerns this clonotype: Being one base from a much bigger clone, this may be a read error. The J gene is TRBJ2-2, the V gene TRBV2, with 7 bases aligning to TRBD2. Germline lookup yields CDR1 SNHLY and CDR2 FYNNEI. The CDR3 is 14 amino acids. CDR3 region: CASRVWGGSGVLFF. CDR3 coding DNA: TGTGCCAGCAGAGTCTGGGGAGGAAGCGGGGTGCTGTTTTTT. The full variable domain, rest sourced from reference TRBV2 and TRBJ2-2, is EPEVTQTPSHQVTQMGQEVILRCVPISNHLYFYWYRQILGQKVEFLVSFYNNEISEKSEIFDDQFSVERPDGSNFTLKIRSTKLEDSAMYFCASRVWGGSGVLFFGEGSRLTVL.

This clonotype has at least ten counts. The genes are TRBV27 and TRBJ2-5, with unresolved D. CDR1 is MNHEY, CDR2 SMNVEV, per germline (reference sequence). The V gene lost 4 bases and the J gene lost 6 bases, with 6 bases spanning the gap. This CDR3 region has 11 residues. CDR3 nucleotide sequence: TGTGCCAGCAGTTCCCAGAAGACCCAGTACTTC. It codes for CASSSQKTQYF.

This clonotype was counted only a few times. The rearrangement uses TRBV19 and TRBJ1-1; TRBD1 matches 7 bases. Per germline, CDR1 LNHDA and CDR2 SQIVND (reference sequence). CDR3 length: 12 amino acids. After removal of 10 bases from V and 1 base from J, the junction contained 3 bases not matched to a gene. Here the CDR3 reads CAIGGGNTEAFF. For the CDR3, the DNA is TGTGCCATAGGGGGCGGGAACACTGAAGCTTTCTTT.

Concerning this clonotype itself: A read error may be the cause here, since a much bigger clone is one base away. V and J are TRBV28 and TRBJ1-2; tentatively, D is TRBD1 (5 bases). The CDR3 runs to 14 residues. Trimming shortened V by 6 bases and J by 1 base, and 12 bases separated the two germline ends. Looked up from germline, CDR1 is MDHEN and CDR2 is SYDVKM. The CDR3 loop is CASSTRTFNYGYTF. The CDR3 bases are TGTGCCAGCAGCACCCGGACATTTAACTATGGCTACACCTTC.